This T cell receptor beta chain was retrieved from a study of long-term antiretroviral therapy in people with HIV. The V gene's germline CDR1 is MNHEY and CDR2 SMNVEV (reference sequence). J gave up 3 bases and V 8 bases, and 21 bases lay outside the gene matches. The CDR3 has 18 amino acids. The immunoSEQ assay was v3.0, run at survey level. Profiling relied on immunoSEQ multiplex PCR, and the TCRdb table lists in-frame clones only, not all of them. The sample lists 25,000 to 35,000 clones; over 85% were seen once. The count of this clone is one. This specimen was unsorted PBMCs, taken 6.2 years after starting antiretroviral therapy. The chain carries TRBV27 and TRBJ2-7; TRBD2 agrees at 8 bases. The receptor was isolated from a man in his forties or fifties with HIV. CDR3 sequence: CASSGNSGIIVAGYEQYF. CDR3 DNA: TGTGCCAGCTCAGGTAATAGCGGGATAATTGTAGCGGGCTACGAGCAGTACTTC.